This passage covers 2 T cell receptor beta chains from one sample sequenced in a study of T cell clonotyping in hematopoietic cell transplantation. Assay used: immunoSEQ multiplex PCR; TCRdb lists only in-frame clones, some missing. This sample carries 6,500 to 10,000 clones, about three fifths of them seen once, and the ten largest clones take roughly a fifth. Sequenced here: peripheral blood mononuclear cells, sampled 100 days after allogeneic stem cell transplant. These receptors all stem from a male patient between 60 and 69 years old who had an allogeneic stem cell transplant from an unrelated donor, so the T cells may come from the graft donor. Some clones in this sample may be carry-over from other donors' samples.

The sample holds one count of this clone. CDR3 sequence (DNA): TGTGCCAGCAGCGTCGGCGCCGCTGGTCCGTATTTT. Translation gives CASSVGAAGPYF. The rearrangement joins TRBV4-2 to TRBJ2-3, with D unresolved. The CDR3 contains 12 residues. The germline CDR1 and CDR2 sequences are LGHNA and YNFKEQ. V lost 5 bases to trimming and J lost 14 bases, with 17 bases between them.

This CDR3 reads CASSLGAGVGTDTQYF. In DNA, the CDR3 is TGCGCCAGCAGCTTGGGGGCGGGCGTCGGCACAGATACGCAGTATTTT. This rearrangement joins TRBV5-1 to TRBJ2-3, with D possibly TRBD2 on 5 matching bases. The CDR3 sequence is 16 residues long. CDR1 is SGHRS, CDR2 YFSETQ, per germline. V lost 0 bases to trimming and J lost 1 base, with 12 bases between them.